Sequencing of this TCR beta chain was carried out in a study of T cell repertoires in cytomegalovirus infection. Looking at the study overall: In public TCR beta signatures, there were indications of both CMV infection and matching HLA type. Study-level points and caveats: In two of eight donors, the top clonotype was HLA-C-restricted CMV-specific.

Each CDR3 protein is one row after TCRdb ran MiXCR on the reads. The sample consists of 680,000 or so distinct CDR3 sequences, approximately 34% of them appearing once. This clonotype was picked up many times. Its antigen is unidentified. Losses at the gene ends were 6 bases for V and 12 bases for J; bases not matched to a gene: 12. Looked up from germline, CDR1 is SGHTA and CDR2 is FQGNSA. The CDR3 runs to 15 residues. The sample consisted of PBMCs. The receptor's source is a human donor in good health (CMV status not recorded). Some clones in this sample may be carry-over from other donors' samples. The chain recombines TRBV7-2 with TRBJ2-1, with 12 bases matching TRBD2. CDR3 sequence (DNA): TGTGCCAGCAGGCGGGGACTAGCGGGTAGTGACAGGCAGTTCTTC. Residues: CASRRGLAGSDRQFF. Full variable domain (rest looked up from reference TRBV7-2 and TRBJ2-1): GAGVSQSPSNKVTEKGKDVELRCDPISGHTALYWYRQSLGQGLEFLIYFQGNSAPDKSGLPSDRFSAERTGGSVSTLTIQRTQQEDSAVYLCASRRGLAGSDRQFFGPGTRLTVL.